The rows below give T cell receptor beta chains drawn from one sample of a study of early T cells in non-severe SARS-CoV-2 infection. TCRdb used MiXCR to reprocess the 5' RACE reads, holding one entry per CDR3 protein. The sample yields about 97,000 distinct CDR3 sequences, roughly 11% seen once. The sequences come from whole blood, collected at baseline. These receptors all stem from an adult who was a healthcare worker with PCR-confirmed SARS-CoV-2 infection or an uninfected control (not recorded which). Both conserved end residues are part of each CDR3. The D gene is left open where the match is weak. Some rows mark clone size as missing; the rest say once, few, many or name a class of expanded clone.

CDR3aa: CASSPGGEPYLHLAEYF
CDR3nt: TGTGCCAGCAGCCCGGGAGGGGAGCCCTACCTCCACCTGGCAGAATATTTT
len: 17
j_gene: TRBJ2-3
v_gene: TRBV5-4
abundance: .
d_gene: TRBD2

CDR3aa: CASTADKYNEQFF
CDR3nt: TGTGCCAGTACCGCAGACAAGTACAATGAGCAGTTCTTC
len: 13
j_gene: TRBJ2-1
v_gene: TRBV19
abundance: .
d_gene: .

CDR3aa: CATSDHDRTGPLADTQYF
CDR3nt: TGTGCCACCAGTGACCACGATCGGACAGGGCCGCTAGCAGATACGCAGTATTTT
len: 18
j_gene: TRBJ2-3
v_gene: TRBV24-1
abundance: .
d_gene: TRBD1

CDR3aa: CASSLAQGAYNEQFF
CDR3nt: TGCGCCAGCAGCTTGGCACAGGGGGCTTACAATGAGCAGTTCTTC
len: 15
j_gene: TRBJ2-1
v_gene: TRBV5-1
abundance: .
d_gene: TRBD1

CDR3aa: CASSFFSPRGVKSSNTEAFF
CDR3nt: TGTGCCAGCAGTTTTTTTTCTCCCAGGGGAGTAAAGAGCAGCAACACTGAAGCTTTCTTT
len: 20
j_gene: TRBJ1-1
v_gene: TRBV12-3/TRBV12-4
abundance: few
d_gene: .

CDR3aa: CASSLVTGRNIQYF
CDR3nt: TGTGCCAGCAGCTTAGTTACAGGGCGAAACATTCAGTACTTC
len: 14
j_gene: TRBJ2-4
v_gene: TRBV11-2
abundance: few
d_gene: .

CDR3aa: CASSTKGGYTF
CDR3nt: TGTGCCAGCAGTACTAAAGGGGGCTACACCTTC
len: 11
j_gene: TRBJ1-2
v_gene: TRBV6-6
abundance: .
d_gene: .

CDR3aa: CASSLRSGQNNEQFF
CDR3nt: TGTGCCAGCAGCTTAAGGTCAGGACAGAACAATGAGCAGTTCTTC
len: 15
j_gene: TRBJ2-1
v_gene: TRBV7-9
abundance: .
d_gene: .

CDR3aa: CASSSPTGTGLAGVGETQYF
CDR3nt: TGTGCCAGCAGCTCCCCGACAGGGACAGGACTAGCGGGAGTAGGGGAGACCCAGTACTTC
len: 20
j_gene: TRBJ2-5
v_gene: TRBV7-6
abundance: many
d_gene: TRBD2

CDR3aa: CSVDPLGTGVGETQYF
CDR3nt: TGCAGCGTTGATCCTCTCGGGACTGGAGTCGGGGAGACCCAGTACTTC
len: 16
j_gene: TRBJ2-5
v_gene: TRBV29-1
abundance: many
d_gene: .

CDR3aa: CASSPGTSVAYEQYF
CDR3nt: TGTGCCAGCAGCCCCGGGACTAGCGTAGCCTACGAGCAGTACTTC
len: 15
j_gene: TRBJ2-7
v_gene: TRBV4-2
abundance: .
d_gene: TRBD2

CDR3aa: CASSLGGANDIQYF
CDR3nt: TGTGCCAGCAGCTTGGGGGGCGCTAATGACATTCAGTACTTC
len: 14
j_gene: TRBJ2-4
v_gene: TRBV7-8
abundance: few
d_gene: .

CDR3aa: CASSSGQTTDTQYF
CDR3nt: TGTGCCAGCAGCAGCGGACAGACCACAGATACGCAGTATTTT
len: 14
j_gene: TRBJ2-3
v_gene: TRBV5-8
abundance: .
d_gene: .

CDR3aa: CASSPPPHSTDTQYF
CDR3nt: TGTGCCAGCAGTCCCCCCCCTCATAGCACAGATACGCAGTATTTT
len: 15
j_gene: TRBJ2-3
v_gene: TRBV27
abundance: .
d_gene: .

CDR3aa: CSVEYGPDTQYF
CDR3nt: TGCAGCGTTGAATACGGTCCCGATACGCAGTATTTT
len: 12
j_gene: TRBJ2-3
v_gene: TRBV29-1
abundance: few
d_gene: .

CDR3aa: CASSLSTGAESTEAFF
CDR3nt: TGCGCCAGCAGCTTGTCAACAGGGGCGGAGAGCACTGAAGCTTTCTTT
len: 16
j_gene: TRBJ1-1
v_gene: TRBV5-1
abundance: .
d_gene: TRBD1

CDR3aa: CASSLDRGNQPQHF
CDR3nt: TGTGCCAGCAGCTTGGACAGGGGGAATCAGCCCCAGCATTTT
len: 14
j_gene: TRBJ1-5
v_gene: TRBV5-5
abundance: .
d_gene: TRBD1

CDR3aa: CATRDRKNPTGELFF
CDR3nt: TGTGCCACTAGGGACAGGAAGAATCCGACCGGGGAGCTGTTTTTT
len: 15
j_gene: TRBJ2-2
v_gene: TRBV19
abundance: few
d_gene: TRBD1

CDR3aa: CASSLAGISDTQYF
CDR3nt: TGTGCCAGCAGTTTAGCGGGGATCTCGGATACGCAGTATTTT
len: 14
j_gene: TRBJ2-3
v_gene: TRBV12-3/TRBV12-4
abundance: .
d_gene: .

CDR3aa: CASSLYAVGEAFF
CDR3nt: TGTGCCAGCAGCTTATACGCAGTCGGTGAAGCTTTCTTT
len: 13
j_gene: TRBJ1-1
v_gene: TRBV11-2
abundance: .
d_gene: .

CDR3aa: CASSLDSSGANVLTF
CDR3nt: TGTGCCAGCAGCTTAGACTCGTCTGGGGCCAACGTCCTGACTTTC
len: 15
j_gene: TRBJ2-6
v_gene: TRBV7-2
abundance: many
d_gene: .

CDR3aa: CASSRVRDTQYF
CDR3nt: TGTGCCAGCAGCCGGGTACGAGATACGCAGTATTTT
len: 12
j_gene: TRBJ2-3
v_gene: TRBV7-8
abundance: many
d_gene: .

CDR3aa: CASSPSTALDEKLFF
CDR3nt: TGTGCCAGCTCACCCTCGACTGCCTTGGACGAAAAACTGTTTTTT
len: 15
j_gene: TRBJ1-4
v_gene: TRBV18
abundance: many
d_gene: .

CDR3aa: CAISKTAERGAFF
CDR3nt: TGTGCCATCAGTAAGACAGCCGAAAGAGGAGCTTTCTTT
len: 13
j_gene: TRBJ1-1
v_gene: TRBV10-3
abundance: .
d_gene: .

CDR3aa: CSAPSGGPYNEQFF
CDR3nt: TGCAGTGCCCCAAGCGGGGGGCCATACAATGAGCAGTTCTTC
len: 14
j_gene: TRBJ2-1
v_gene: TRBV20-1
abundance: few
d_gene: TRBD2

CDR3aa: CASSEQGAYTGELFF
CDR3nt: TGTGCCAGTAGTGAACAGGGGGCGTACACCGGGGAGCTGTTTTTT
len: 15
j_gene: TRBJ2-2
v_gene: TRBV19
abundance: many
d_gene: TRBD1

CDR3aa: CASSPGTFNYGYTF
CDR3nt: TGTGCCAGCAGCCCAGGGACCTTTAACTATGGCTACACCTTC
len: 14
j_gene: TRBJ1-2
v_gene: TRBV7-9
abundance: .
d_gene: .

CDR3aa: CSAWTSGSPSNTGELFF
CDR3nt: TGCAGCGCCTGGACTAGCGGGAGTCCCTCGAACACCGGGGAGCTGTTTTTT
len: 17
j_gene: TRBJ2-2
v_gene: TRBV29-1
abundance: .
d_gene: TRBD2

CDR3aa: CASSPQTAYNEQFF
CDR3nt: TGTGCCAGCAGCCCCCAGACAGCCTACAATGAGCAGTTCTTC
len: 14
j_gene: TRBJ2-1
v_gene: TRBV9
abundance: many
d_gene: .

CDR3aa: CASSVGDSYNSPLHF
CDR3nt: TGTGCCAGCAGTGTTGGGGACTCCTATAATTCACCCCTCCACTTT
len: 15
j_gene: TRBJ1-6
v_gene: TRBV2
abundance: .
d_gene: .

CDR3aa: CASSLDLGVSEQYF
CDR3nt: TGTGCCAGCAGCTTAGATTTGGGAGTGAGCGAGCAGTACTTC
len: 14
j_gene: TRBJ2-7
v_gene: TRBV11-2
abundance: large
d_gene: .

CDR3aa: CASSPPSAGGPYEQYF
CDR3nt: TGTGCCAGCAGCCCCCCCTCGGCGGGAGGTCCCTACGAGCAGTACTTC
len: 16
j_gene: TRBJ2-7
v_gene: TRBV13
abundance: many
d_gene: TRBD2

CDR3aa: CSAGTYEQYF
CDR3nt: TGCAGCGCAGGCACCTACGAGCAGTACTTC
len: 10
j_gene: TRBJ2-7
v_gene: TRBV29-1
abundance: .
d_gene: .

CDR3aa: CSVVTGERYEQYF
CDR3nt: TGCAGCGTTGTTACAGGGGAGAGGTACGAGCAGTACTTC
len: 13
j_gene: TRBJ2-7
v_gene: TRBV29-1
abundance: .
d_gene: TRBD1

CDR3aa: CSVPSTTSVEQYF
CDR3nt: TGCAGCGTTCCCTCGACTACGTCTGTCGAGCAGTACTTC
len: 13
j_gene: TRBJ2-7
v_gene: TRBV29-1
abundance: few
d_gene: .

CDR3aa: CASSDNLLGQDQETQYF
CDR3nt: TGTGCCAGCAGCGACAACCTGCTGGGACAGGACCAAGAGACCCAGTACTTC
len: 17
j_gene: TRBJ2-5
v_gene: TRBV3-1
abundance: many
d_gene: TRBD1

CDR3aa: CASSLAWGSTEAFF
CDR3nt: TGTGCCAGCAGTTTGGCTTGGGGTTCCACTGAAGCTTTCTTT
len: 14
j_gene: TRBJ1-1
v_gene: TRBV12-3/TRBV12-4
abundance: many
d_gene: .

CDR3aa: CASSPRARAATDTQYF
CDR3nt: TGTGCCAGCAGCCCTAGAGCAAGGGCGGCCACAGATACGCAGTATTTT
len: 16
j_gene: TRBJ2-3
v_gene: TRBV7-2
abundance: many
d_gene: .

CDR3aa: CASRSQGSYEQYF
CDR3nt: TGTGCCAGCAGGTCACAGGGATCCTACGAGCAGTACTTC
len: 13
j_gene: TRBJ2-7
v_gene: TRBV6-6
abundance: .
d_gene: .

CDR3aa: CASNTGFGANVLTF
CDR3nt: TGCGCCAGCAACACAGGGTTTGGGGCCAACGTCCTGACTTTC
len: 14
j_gene: TRBJ2-6
v_gene: TRBV5-1
abundance: .
d_gene: .

CDR3aa: CASKIMSRGYGYTF
CDR3nt: TGTGCCAGCAAGATAATGAGCCGGGGCTATGGCTACACCTTC
len: 14
j_gene: TRBJ1-2
v_gene: TRBV5-4
abundance: few
d_gene: .

CDR3aa: CASSGDGNTEAFF
CDR3nt: TGTGCCAGCAGCGGGGACGGGAACACTGAAGCTTTCTTT
len: 13
j_gene: TRBJ1-1
v_gene: TRBV3-1
abundance: .
d_gene: .

CDR3aa: CSARGLDAPEQYF
CDR3nt: TGCAGTGCTAGGGGACTAGACGCCCCCGAGCAGTACTTC
len: 13
j_gene: TRBJ2-7
v_gene: TRBV20-1
abundance: few
d_gene: TRBD2

CDR3aa: CASSRPKTGTSGKSSYNEQFF
CDR3nt: TGTGCCAGCAGCCGACCTAAAACAGGGACTAGCGGGAAGAGCTCCTACAATGAGCAGTTCTTC
len: 21
j_gene: TRBJ2-1
v_gene: TRBV6-5
abundance: .
d_gene: TRBD2

CDR3aa: CASLAGEDTDTQYF
CDR3nt: TGTGCCAGCCTAGCGGGGGAGGACACAGATACGCAGTATTTT
len: 14
j_gene: TRBJ2-3
v_gene: TRBV12-3/TRBV12-4
abundance: .
d_gene: TRBD2

CDR3aa: CASSFVGGRVGELFF
CDR3nt: TGTGCCAGCAGCTTCGTCGGCGGGAGAGTCGGGGAGCTGTTTTTT
len: 15
j_gene: TRBJ2-2
v_gene: TRBV7-8
abundance: many
d_gene: TRBD2

CDR3aa: CSAPGPQTDTQYF
CDR3nt: TGCAGTGCTCCCGGGCCCCAAACAGATACGCAGTATTTT
len: 13
j_gene: TRBJ2-3
v_gene: TRBV20-1
abundance: few
d_gene: .

CDR3aa: CASSLNPGQGPTGELFF
CDR3nt: TGTGCCAGCAGCTTAAATCCGGGACAGGGGCCCACCGGGGAGCTGTTTTTT
len: 17
j_gene: TRBJ2-2
v_gene: TRBV7-3
abundance: few
d_gene: TRBD1

CDR3aa: CSASQPGYYEGYTF
CDR3nt: TGCAGTGCTTCTCAACCGGGATACTATGAGGGCTACACCTTC
len: 14
j_gene: TRBJ1-2
v_gene: TRBV20-1
abundance: many
d_gene: .

CDR3aa: CSARVGPGNINEQFF
CDR3nt: TGCAGTGCTAGGGTCGGCCCAGGCAATATCAATGAGCAGTTCTTC
len: 15
j_gene: TRBJ2-1
v_gene: TRBV20-1
abundance: .
d_gene: .

CDR3aa: CASSTYRDRATGELFF
CDR3nt: TGTGCCAGCAGTACTTACCGGGACAGGGCCACCGGGGAGCTGTTTTTT
len: 16
j_gene: TRBJ2-2
v_gene: TRBV2
abundance: .
d_gene: TRBD1

CDR3aa: CSVDPGGNTEAFF
CDR3nt: TGCAGCGTTGATCCGGGAGGCAACACTGAAGCTTTCTTT
len: 13
j_gene: TRBJ1-1
v_gene: TRBV29-1
abundance: many
d_gene: .

CDR3aa: CASKVVGSNEQFF
CDR3nt: TGTGCCAGTAAGGTCGTCGGGAGCAATGAGCAGTTCTTC
len: 13
j_gene: TRBJ2-1
v_gene: TRBV19
abundance: .
d_gene: .